This note documents a single T cell receptor beta chain sequence. The source of the sample is a study of technical replicates of blood from several donors. This CDR3 is 12 amino acids long. Trimming took 7 bases from V and 3 from J, leaving 9 bases between them. Germline values: CDR1 LNHDA, CDR2 SQIVND (reference sequence). The protocol was immunoSEQ multiplex PCR, while the TCRdb copy is restricted to in-frame clones and leaves out a portion. The sample holds over 60,000 clones, roughly 93% seen once. The receptor was derived from a human donor in good health. The sample consisted of T cells isolated from PBMCs. V is TRBV19 and J is TRBJ1-1; no reliable D call. CDR3 nucleotides: TGTGCCAGTATCGGGTGGGACACTGAAGCTTTCTTT. This sequence encodes CASIGWDTEAFF.